The T cell receptor (beta chain) described here comes from a study of blood T cell repertoires in COVID-19. The germline V gene has CDR1 SGHVS and CDR2 FNYEAQ. Trimming at V came to 5 bases and at J to 1 base, leaving 7 bases not matched to a gene. The CDR3 consists of 15 residues. Libraries were prepared by immunoSEQ multiplex PCR; TCRdb keeps only in-frame clonotypes and omits some of them. Among around 450,000 clones, roughly 85% were seen once, and the ten largest hold just under 2%. The chain joins TRBV7-6 to TRBJ2-7; 8 bases match TRBD1. The material sequenced was PBMCs or T cells enriched from blood (not recorded which). The TCR sequence derives from a woman in her late teens or twenties with acute COVID-19. The CDR3 bases are TGTGCCAGCAGCCCAGGACAGGGTGGTTCCTACGAGCAGTACTTC. Translation gives CASSPGQGGSYEQYF.